Presented here are 17 T cell receptor beta chains from one specimen sequenced in a study of identical twins. MiXCR, applied by TCRdb to the 5' RACE reads, yields one record per CDR3 protein. Seen here are 690,000 or so distinct CDR3 sequences, 5.5% to 6.5% observed once, and the top ten hold approximately 1.6%. Sequencing was done on a sample of naive T cells sorted from blood. These TCRs come from a man younger than 35 in good health.

The CDR3 loop reads CAWSRLERETQYF. CDR3 DNA sequence: TGTGCCTGGAGTAGGCTGGAAAGGGAGACCCAGTACTTC. The chain has TRBV30 and TRBJ2-5; D unresolved. Trimming shortened V by 2 bases and J by 5 bases, and 12 bases separated the two germline ends. The V gene's germline CDR1 is GTSNPN and CDR2 SVGIG (reference sequence). The CDR3 consists of 13 residues. Variable domain in full (rest from reference TRBV30 and TRBJ2-5): SQTIHQWPATLVQPVGSPLSLECTVEGTSNPNLYWYRQAAGRGLQLLFYSVGIGQISSEVPQNLSASRPQDRQFILSSKKLLLSDSGFYLCAWSRLERETQYFGPGTRLLVL.

This clonotype was counted many times. The rearrangement links TRBV12-3 or TRBV12-4 to TRBJ1-3; TRBD1 is a possible D gene (5 bases). The germline V and J ends were trimmed by 3 bases and 0 bases, with 9 bases remaining between them. This CDR3 region has 15 residues. The CDR3 here is CASSFSGSSGNTIYF. CDR3 coding DNA: TGTGCCAGCAGTTTCTCAGGGAGCTCTGGAAACACCATATATTTT.

This clonotype was seen many times. The chain is built from TRBV29-1 and TRBJ2-2; 9 bases agree with TRBD1. The CDR3 contains 17 residues. Germline V gene lookup returns CDR1 SQVTM and CDR2 ANQGSEA. J lost 2 bases, V lost 7 bases, and 14 bases had no gene match. In nucleotides, the CDR3 is TGCAGCGCTGCCGGACAGGGGTTCCCGAGAAACACCGGGGAGCTGTTTTTT. It translates to CSAAGQGFPRNTGELFF.

The J gene is TRBJ1-4, the V gene TRBV6-5; TRBD1 matches 7 bases. The CDR3 is made up of 15 amino acids. CDR1 MNHEY and CDR2 SVGAGI come from the germline V gene. Trimming at V came to 2 bases and at J to 5 bases, leaving 5 bases not matched to a gene. CDR3 amino acids: CASSYRDSGNEKLFF. CDR3 nucleotides: TGTGCCAGCAGTTACCGGGACAGTGGGAATGAAAAACTGTTTTTT.

This clonotype appeared many times. In DNA, the CDR3 is TGTGCCAGCAGTTTAGGGCAGGGAGGCTACGAGCAGTACTTC. Translating it yields CASSLGQGGYEQYF. The chain employs TRBV12-3 or TRBV12-4 and TRBJ2-7, with D possibly TRBD2 on 6 matching bases. This CDR3 spans 14 amino acids. The V end lost 1 base, the J end lost 3 bases, and 10 bases lay between the germline ends.

The table lists this clonotype with many counts. The V and J genes are TRBV6-2 or TRBV6-3 and TRBJ2-3; D unclear. Germline V gene lookup returns CDR1 MNHEY and CDR2 SVGEGT. There are 13 residues in the CDR3. Trimming took off 6 bases at V and 5 bases at J, with 12 bases between the two ends. The CDR3 DNA is TGTGCCAGCAGCCCCTCTGGCGGAGATACGCAGTATTTT. Protein: CASSPSGGDTQYF.

As regards this clonotype: A much larger clone differs by one base, so this may be a read error. The V gene is TRBV12-3 or TRBV12-4, the J gene TRBJ2-5; D uncertain. Trimming removed 6 bases at V and 7 bases at J, with 15 bases between. The CDR3 is 13 residues long. The CDR3 nucleotides read TGTGCCAGCAGCATAGGACCGAGCTCGACCCAGTACTTC. This sequence encodes CASSIGPSSTQYF.

The chain links TRBV5-1 to TRBJ2-2; 9 bases are shared with TRBD1. The CDR3 length is 16 residues. Germline V gene lookup returns CDR1 SGHRS and CDR2 YFSETQ. The J segment lost 8 bases and the V segment lost 0 bases, leaving 8 bases of the junction unmatched. CDR3 bases: TGCGCCAGCAGCTTGGCCCGGGACAGGGCTGCTGGGGAGCTGTTTTTT. It translates to CASSLARDRAAGELFF.

CDR3 bases: TGTGCCAGCAGCTTCCCTAGTCTAGCGGGATCCTACAATGAGCAGTTCTTC. Amino acid sequence: CASSFPSLAGSYNEQFF. The chain uses TRBV7-8 and TRBJ2-1; 9 positions match TRBD2. CDR3 length: 17 amino acids. V was clipped by 3 bases and J by 1 base; unmatched bases: 7. Germline CDR1 SGHVS, CDR2 FQNEAQ.

The CDR3 nucleotides are TGTGCCAGCAGTGTGCACAGGGGGGAGACCCAGTACTTC. Translation gives CASSVHRGETQYF. This sequence joins TRBV2 and TRBJ2-5; 8 bases fit TRBD1. Losses at the gene ends were 4 bases for V and 5 bases for J; bases not matched to a gene: 3. CDR3 length equals 13 residues. Germline V lookup: CDR1 SNHLY, CDR2 FYNNEI.

This clonotype was counted many times. The V and J genes are TRBV27 and TRBJ2-7; 7 nucleotides line up with TRBD2. The V and J ends lost 8 bases and 2 bases, in that order; junction bases with no gene match: 6. This CDR3 is built from 13 residues. Germline V gene data show CDR1 as MNHEY and CDR2 as SMNVEV (reference sequence). CDR3 loop: CASSAGATYEQYV. In DNA form, the CDR3 reads TGTGCCAGCTCCGCGGGAGCAACCTACGAGCAGTACGTC.

As DNA, the CDR3 is TGTGCCAGCAGCTACCTAGAGGCCAAGCAGTACTTC. Translation: CASSYLEAKQYF. The chain joins TRBV11-2 to TRBJ2-7, with no clear D. Germline-derived CDR1 and CDR2 are SGHAT and FQNNGV. V was clipped by 4 bases and J by 8 bases, with 12 bases between them. The CDR3 length is 12 residues.

In this sample, this clonotype turned up a few times. The chain has TRBV11-2 and TRBJ2-1; TRBD2 matches at 10 bases. V was pared by 3 bases and J by 8 bases, with 4 bases of the junction left unmatched. This CDR3 is 14 amino acids long. CDR1 is SGHAT, CDR2 FQNNGV, per germline. The CDR3 reads CASSFASGSHEQFF. In DNA form, the CDR3 reads TGTGCCAGCAGCTTTGCTAGCGGGAGTCATGAGCAGTTCTTC.

This clonotype was observed a handful of times. The rearrangement links TRBV2 to TRBJ2-7; 8 nucleotides align to TRBD2. This CDR3 comprises 15 residues. The germline V gene has CDR1 SNHLY and CDR2 FYNNEI. The V segment lost 6 bases and the J segment 3 bases; nucleotides outside the gene matches: 10. The DNA for the CDR3 is TGTGCCAGCAGCCTGTCGGGACTAGGAGACTACGAGCAGTACGTC. It is translated as CASSLSGLGDYEQYV.

Of note for this clonotype: With a much larger clone just one base away, this may be a read error. The chain combines TRBV5-1 with TRBJ2-5; TRBD1 matches at 7 bases. Germline V CDR1 and CDR2: SGHRS, YFSETQ. There are 12 residues in the CDR3. V dropped 8 bases and J dropped 5; count of bases not matched to a gene: 6. The CDR3 sequence: CASWDRGETQYF. Here the CDR3 DNA reads TGCGCCAGTTGGGACAGAGGGGAGACCCAGTACTTC.

This clonotype was picked up many times. The rearrangement uses TRBV29-1 and TRBJ2-1, with no clear D. The CDR3 is 11 amino acids. Germline V lookup: CDR1 SQVTM, CDR2 ANQGSEA. Trimming cost V 2 bases and J 9 bases, with 8 bases left between them. In DNA, the CDR3 is TGCAGCGTTGAACAGTGGGGTGAGCAGTTCTTC. This translates into CSVEQWGEQFF.

This clonotype was observed many times. This chain connects TRBV29-1 to TRBJ2-2; TRBD1 is a possible D gene (5 bases). Germline V gene lookup returns CDR1 SQVTM and CDR2 ANQGSEA. V was cut by 4 bases and J by 2 bases, with 11 bases left in between. The CDR3 sequence is 14 residues long. The CDR3 DNA is TGCAGCGTTGCCCGACAGAGTAACACCGGGGAGCTGTTTTTT. This translates into CSVARQSNTGELFF.